This entry concerns a single T cell receptor beta chain. At least ten counts were recorded for this clonotype. Its antigen specificity is not known. Base qualities are missing; no much larger clone stands one base away. CDR1 WNHNN and CDR2 SYGVQD were looked up in the germline V gene (reference sequence). The CDR3 holds 14 amino acids from the cysteine to the phenylalanine. This entry keeps only the CDR3 DNA: 42 bases, framed from base 1. Relative to germline, V is missing 9 bases and J is missing 2 bases, with 9 bases of the junction outside any gene match. Library construction relied on 5' RACE. Reads for this sample came from a NextSeq 500. To correct for sequencing error and PCR bias, the TCR library protocol tagged individual cDNA molecules with unique molecular identifiers. Sequencing covered both TCR alpha and beta chains, and within each sample the abundances of alpha and beta sequences were tightly co-correlated. Turning to the authors' computational methods: Decombinator V4 was used to annotate TCR sequences for V gene, J gene and CDR3. Expanded TCRs were defined as changing significantly between any two time points under a Poisson model with p below 0.0001. TCR abundances were normalised to the total number of TCRs sequenced in each sample and reported as counts per million. MAIT TCRs were defined by TRAV1-2 paired with TRAJ12, TRAJ20 or TRAJ33, and iNKT TCRs by TRAV10 paired with TRAJ18. VDJdb, accessed 1 November 2021, was searched for CMV, EBV and SARS-CoV-2 annotated TCRs, with TCRs annotated for multiple antigens excluded. TCRdb redid the processing of the public reads, applying fastp at Q25 and MiXCR, and retained in-frame beta chains. When rows share a CDR3 protein, they turn into one entry using the most common DNA and genes. Clone size and V and J calls follow TCRdb, not the original study. In this sample the table shows some 36,000 distinct CDR3 sequences, roughly 6.3% of which occur a single time. The ten largest clonotypes hold 4.5% to 7.5% of the sample.

Set within a cohort of healthcare workers in London, UK, this nested case-control study involved weekly PCR testing of nasopharyngeal swabs along with blood sampling. Healthcare workers were enrolled in the week of the UK lockdown, from 23 to 31 March 2020, and were followed every week for up to roughly 16 weeks. These data are taken from a study of early T cells in non-severe SARS-CoV-2 infection (dated by TCRdb to about 2021). Context from the whole study: Bulk RNA from unsorted whole blood was used for TCR sequencing, so alpha and beta chains could not be paired.

What the work shows at the level of the full study, not this receptor alone: VDJdb matching was skewed toward anti-spike CD8 responses and likely underestimated virus-specific expansions by missing private and CD4 specificities.

The receptor was isolated from an adult who was a healthcare worker with PCR-confirmed SARS-CoV-2 infection or an uninfected control (not recorded which). Sequenced sample: whole blood. The receptor chain draws on TRBV10-1 and TRBJ2-5; 7 bases in the junction line up with TRBD2. The nucleotide sequence is TGCGCCAGACCCCCTAAGCGGGAACAAGAGACCCAGTACTTC. Translated, this gives CARPPKREQETQYF.